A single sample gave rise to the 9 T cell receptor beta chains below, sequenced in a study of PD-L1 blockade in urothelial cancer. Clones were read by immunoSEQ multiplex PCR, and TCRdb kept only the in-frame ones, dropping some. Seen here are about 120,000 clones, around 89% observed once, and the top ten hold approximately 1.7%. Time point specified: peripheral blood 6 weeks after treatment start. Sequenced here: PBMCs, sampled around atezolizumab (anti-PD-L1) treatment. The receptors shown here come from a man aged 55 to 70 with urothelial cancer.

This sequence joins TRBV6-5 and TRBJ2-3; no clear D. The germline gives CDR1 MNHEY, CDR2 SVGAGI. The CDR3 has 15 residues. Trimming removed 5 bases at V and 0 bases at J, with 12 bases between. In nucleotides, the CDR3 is TGTGCCAGCAGTCCATACCCCAGTAGCACAGATACGCAGTATTTT. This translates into CASSPYPSSTDTQYF.

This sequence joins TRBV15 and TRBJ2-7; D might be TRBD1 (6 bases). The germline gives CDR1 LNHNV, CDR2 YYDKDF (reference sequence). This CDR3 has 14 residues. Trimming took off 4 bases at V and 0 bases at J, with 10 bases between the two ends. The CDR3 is CATSTGAYSYEQYF. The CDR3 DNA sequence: TGTGCCACCAGCACAGGGGCCTACTCCTACGAGCAGTACTTC.

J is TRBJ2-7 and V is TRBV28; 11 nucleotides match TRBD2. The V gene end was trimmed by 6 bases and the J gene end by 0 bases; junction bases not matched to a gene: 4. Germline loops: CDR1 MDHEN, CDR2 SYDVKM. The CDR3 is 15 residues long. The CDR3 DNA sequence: TGTGCCAGCAGACCCGGGACTAGCGGCTCCTACGAGCAGTACTTC. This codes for CASRPGTSGSYEQYF. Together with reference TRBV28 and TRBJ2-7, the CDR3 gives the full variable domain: DVKVTQSSRYLVKRTGEKVFLECVQDMDHENMFWYRQDPGLGLRLIYFSYDVKMKEKGDIPEGYSVSREKKERFSLILESASTNQTSMYLCASRPGTSGSYEQYFGPGTRLTVT.

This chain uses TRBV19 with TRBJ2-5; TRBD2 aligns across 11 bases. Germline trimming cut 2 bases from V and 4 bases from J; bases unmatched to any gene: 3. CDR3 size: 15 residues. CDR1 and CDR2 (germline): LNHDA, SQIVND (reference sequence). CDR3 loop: CASSILLAGGETQYF. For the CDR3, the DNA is TGTGCCAGTAGTATACTCCTAGCGGGAGGAGAGACCCAGTACTTC.

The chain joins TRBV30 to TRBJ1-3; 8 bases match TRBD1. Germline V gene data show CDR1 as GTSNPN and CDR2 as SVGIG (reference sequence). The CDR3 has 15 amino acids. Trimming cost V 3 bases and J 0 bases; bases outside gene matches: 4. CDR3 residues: CAWRTGDLSGNTIYF. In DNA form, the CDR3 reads TGTGCCTGGAGGACAGGGGACCTCTCTGGAAACACCATATATTTT.

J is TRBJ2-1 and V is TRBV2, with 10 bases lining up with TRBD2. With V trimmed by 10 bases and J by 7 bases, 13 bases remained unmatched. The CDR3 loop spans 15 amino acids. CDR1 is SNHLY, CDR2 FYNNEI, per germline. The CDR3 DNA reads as TGTGCCACTCCGTCAAGCGGGGGGGCCGGGAATGAGCAGTTCTTC. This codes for CATPSSGGAGNEQFF. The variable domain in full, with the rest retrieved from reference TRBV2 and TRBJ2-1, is EPEVTQTPSHQVTQMGQEVILRCVPISNHLYFYWYRQILGQKVEFLVSFYNNEISEKSEIFDDQFSVERPDGSNFTLKIRSTKLEDSAMYFCATPSSGGAGNEQFFGPGTRLTVL.

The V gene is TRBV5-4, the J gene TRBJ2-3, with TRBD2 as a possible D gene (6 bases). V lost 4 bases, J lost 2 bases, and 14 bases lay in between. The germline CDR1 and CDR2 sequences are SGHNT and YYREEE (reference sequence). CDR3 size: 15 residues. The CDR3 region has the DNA TGTGCCAGCAGCGGAAGACTAGGATTCACAGATACGCAGTATTTT. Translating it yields CASSGRLGFTDTQYF.

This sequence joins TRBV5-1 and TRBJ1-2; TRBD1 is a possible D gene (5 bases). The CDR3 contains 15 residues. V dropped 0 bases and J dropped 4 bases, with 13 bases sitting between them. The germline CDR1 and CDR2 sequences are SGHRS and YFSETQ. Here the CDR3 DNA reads TGCGCCAGCAGCTTGGCACCGACAGAAAGCTATGGCTACACCTTC. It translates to CASSLAPTESYGYTF.

CDR3 sequence (DNA): TGTGCCAGCAGCGTACAGGGCCAAGAGACCCAGTACTTC. Amino acid sequence: CASSVQGQETQYF. The chain uses TRBV9 and TRBJ2-5; perhaps TRBD1 as D (5 bases). V lost 1 base, J lost 1 base, and 5 bases lay in between. The CDR3 covers 13 residues. The germline V gene encodes CDR1 SGDLS and CDR2 YYNGEE.